The 27 T cell receptor beta chains given below trace back to one sample, sequenced in a study of blood T cell repertoires in COVID-19. The data were produced by immunoSEQ multiplex PCR, yet TCRdb's version contains in-frame clones alone and is incomplete. Of around 250,000 clones in the sample, approximately 82% were seen once. The sequenced sample consisted of PBMCs or T cells enriched from blood (not recorded which). The receptor set was obtained from a middle-aged man who had recovered from COVID-19.

The rearrangement joins TRBV27 to TRBJ2-1, with TRBD2 matching over 8 bases. Germline V gene lookup returns CDR1 MNHEY and CDR2 SMNVEV (reference sequence). This CDR3 spans 15 amino acids. J lost 6 bases, V lost 5 bases, and 9 bases had no gene match. CDR3: CASSPNGGAVNEQFF. The CDR3 bases are TGTGCCAGCAGTCCCAACGGGGGGGCGGTCAATGAGCAGTTCTTC.

This chain links TRBV6-5 with TRBJ1-1, with D possibly TRBD1 on 5 matching bases. The germline CDR1 and CDR2 sequences are MNHEY and SVGAGI. V lost 5 bases and J lost 3, with 16 bases in between. The CDR3 covers 15 residues. DNA for the CDR3: TGTGCCAGCAGTAGAGCAGGGCGTTTGGACACTGAAGCTTTCTTT. The encoded protein is CASSRAGRLDTEAFF.

This chain's CDR3 is CASSSNRDRGLSHGYTF. CDR3 DNA sequence: TGTGCCAGCAGTTCGAACCGGGACAGGGGGCTTTCCCATGGCTACACCTTC. The chain carries TRBV28 and TRBJ1-2; 12 bases map to TRBD1. Germline CDR1 and CDR2: MDHEN and SYDVKM. Germline trimming cut 4 bases from V and 6 bases from J; bases unmatched to any gene: 12. The CDR3 is made up of 17 amino acids.

This clone has a handful of counts. The CDR3 reads CASSLGMSGTGELFF. In DNA form, the CDR3 reads TGTGCCAGCAGCTTAGGCATGAGTGGTACCGGGGAGCTGTTTTTT. The V call is TRBV7-2, the J call TRBJ2-2, with D unresolved. V was pared by 1 base and J by 5 bases, with 11 bases between. This CDR3 comprises 15 residues. The germline gives CDR1 SGHTA, CDR2 FQGNSA.

The chain uses TRBV19 and TRBJ1-2; TRBD1 might be the D (6 bases). CDR1 LNHDA and CDR2 SQIVND come from the germline V gene (reference sequence). There are 17 residues in the CDR3. Trimming stripped 3 bases from V and 3 bases from J, with 20 bases between. CDR3 residues: CASSMRDTQYSYYGYTF. CDR3 DNA: TGTGCCAGTAGTATGAGGGACACCCAATATTCCTACTATGGCTACACCTTC.

In this sample, this clone turned up once. The chain carries TRBV3-1 (or the pseudogene TRBV3-2) and TRBJ1-1; D unclear. This CDR3 is 15 amino acids long. V dropped 3 bases and J dropped 1 base, with 12 bases sitting between them. CDR1 is LGHDT, CDR2 YNNKEL, per germline (reference sequence). The CDR3 coding sequence is TGTGCCAGCAGCCAGGGAGTAGGGTCGAACACTGAAGCTTTCTTT. Translating it yields CASSQGVGSNTEAFF.

V usage is TRBV7-3 and J usage is TRBJ2-2; TRBD2 aligns across 13 bases. V shed 2 bases and J 16 bases; nucleotides not matched to a gene: 4. The CDR3 totals 13 residues. Germline assignment: CDR1 SGHTA and CDR2 FQGTGA. The CDR3 DNA reads as TGTGCCAGCAGCTTAGGGACTAGCGGGATGGCGTTTTTT. Amino acid sequence: CASSLGTSGMAFF.

As DNA, the CDR3 is TGTGCCAGCAAGGGAGGCTATGGCTACACCTTC. This encodes CASKGGYGYTF. This chain uses TRBV2 with TRBJ1-2; D remains unclear. V was shortened by 7 bases and J by 4 bases, with 7 bases between the two germline ends. Germline assignment: CDR1 SNHLY and CDR2 FYNNEI. The CDR3 runs 11 residues.

The rearrangement joins TRBV9 to TRBJ1-2; D ambiguous. V lost 0 bases, J lost 0 bases, and 6 bases lay in between. CDR3 size: 14 residues. Germline lookup yields CDR1 SGDLS and CDR2 YYNGEE. The CDR3 coding sequence is TGTGCCAGCAGCGTAGGAGACTCTAACTATGGCTACACCTTC. It codes for CASSVGDSNYGYTF.

The rearrangement uses TRBV5-1 and TRBJ2-7; D not certain. V dropped 4 bases and J dropped 5 bases, with 22 bases sitting between them. The CDR3 contains 16 residues. Germline V lookup: CDR1 SGHRS, CDR2 YFSETQ. The CDR3, as DNA: TGCGCCAGCAGCCCCATCCTTAGTTCAGGTACGGACGAGCAGTACTTC. It specifies CASSPILSSGTDEQYF.

The gene calls are TRBV7-6 and TRBJ2-2; TRBD1 is a possible D gene (5 bases). The CDR3 has 14 residues. Germline V gene lookup returns CDR1 SGHVS and CDR2 FNYEAQ. V dropped 5 bases and J dropped 3 bases, with 10 bases sitting between them. The CDR3 reads CASSSDSYTGELFF. As DNA, the CDR3 is TGTGCCAGCAGCAGCGACAGTTACACCGGGGAGCTGTTTTTT. Supplemented by reference TRBV7-6 and TRBJ2-2, the full variable domain reads GAGVSQSPRYKVTKRGQDVALRCDPISGHVSLYWYRQALGQGPEFLTYFNYEAQQDKSGLPNDRFSAERPEGSISTLTIQRTEQRDSAMYRCASSSDSYTGELFFGEGSRLTVL.

The chain recombines TRBV18 with TRBJ1-4; D gene uncertain. Trimming removed 1 base at V and 0 bases at J, with 9 bases between. Germline-derived CDR1 and CDR2 are KGHSH and LQKENI. This CDR3 is 16 amino acids long. The CDR3 DNA is TGTGCCAGCTCACCACTCGGGTCCGCAACTAATGAAAAACTGTTTTTT. It is translated as CASSPLGSATNEKLFF. The full variable domain, completed using reference TRBV18 and TRBJ1-4, is NAGVMQNPRHLVRRRGQEARLRCSPMKGHSHVYWYRQLPEEGLKFMVYLQKENIIDESGMPKERFSAEFPKEGPSILRIQQVVRGDSAAYFCASSPLGSATNEKLFFGSGTQLSVL.

The V gene is TRBV28, the J gene TRBJ2-7; 8 nucleotides align to TRBD2. The CDR3 totals 15 residues. V was clipped by 6 bases and J by 2 bases; unmatched bases: 9. Germline-derived CDR1 and CDR2 are MDHEN and SYDVKM. CDR3 bases: TGTGCCAGCAGCCCCCCGGGACTAGTCGCCTACGAGCAGTACTTC. Translated: CASSPPGLVAYEQYF.

Remarks on this clone: The identical CDR3 is also encoded by other nucleotide sequences in the sample. The chain has TRBV11-2 and TRBJ2-5; D possibly corresponds to TRBD2 (5 bases). The V gene lost 1 base and the J gene lost 2 bases, with 5 bases spanning the gap. Germline-derived CDR1 and CDR2 are SGHAT and FQNNGV. This CDR3 is built from 13 residues. CDR3 DNA: TGTGCCAGCAGCTTAGGACTACAAGAGACCCAGTACTTC. It codes for CASSLGLQETQYF.

The chain recombines TRBV5-6 with TRBJ2-3, with 13 positions matching TRBD2. Germline-derived CDR1 and CDR2 are SGHDT and YYEEEE. After removal of 5 bases from V and 1 base from J, the junction contained 7 bases not matched to a gene. CDR3 length equals 17 residues. The CDR3 reads CASSPTGLAGGTDTQYF. The CDR3 nucleotides are TGTGCCAGCAGTCCTACCGGACTAGCGGGGGGCACAGATACGCAGTATTTT.

The J gene is TRBJ1-6, the V gene TRBV18; 7 positions match TRBD1. V lost 1 base, J lost 0 bases, and 6 bases stayed unmatched. CDR1 KGHSH and CDR2 LQKENI come from the germline V gene. The CDR3 has 18 residues. CDR3 amino acids: CASSPLGTASSYNSPLHF. The CDR3 region has the DNA TGTGCCAGCTCACCACTGGGGACAGCAAGCTCCTATAATTCACCCCTCCACTTT. Combining the CDR3 with reference TRBV18 and TRBJ1-6 gives the whole variable domain NAGVMQNPRHLVRRRGQEARLRCSPMKGHSHVYWYRQLPEEGLKFMVYLQKENIIDESGMPKERFSAEFPKEGPSILRIQQVVRGDSAAYFCASSPLGTASSYNSPLHFGNGTRLTVT.

The chain carries TRBV9 and TRBJ2-1; tentatively, D is TRBD1 (5 bases). Germline CDR1 reads SGDLS; CDR2 reads YYNGEE. V was clipped by 5 bases and J by 5 bases, with 8 bases between them. This CDR3 is 12 amino acids long. The CDR3, as DNA: TGTGCCAGCAGTGCCAGGGACAATGAGCAGTTCTTC. It translates to CASSARDNEQFF. Filled out from reference TRBV9 and TRBJ2-1, the complete variable domain reads DSGVTQTPKHLITATGQRVTLRCSPRSGDLSVYWYQQSLDQGLQFLIQYYNGEERAKGNILERFSAQQFPDLHSELNLSSLELGDSALYFCASSARDNEQFFGPGTRLTVL.

The chain recombines TRBV2 with TRBJ2-7, with 9 bases aligning to TRBD1. Germline CDR1 SNHLY, CDR2 FYNNEI. Unmatched junction bases numbered 7, after V lost 6 bases and J lost 7 bases. This CDR3 has 13 amino acids. In nucleotides, the CDR3 is TGTGCCAGCAGGGGGACAGGGCCGGGAGAGCAGTACTTC. It is translated as CASRGTGPGEQYF.

The chain carries TRBV9 and TRBJ2-2; 7 positions agree with TRBD2. After removal of 0 bases from V and 2 bases from J, the junction contained 7 bases not matched to a gene. Germline V gives CDR1 SGDLS, CDR2 YYNGEE. This CDR3 has 17 residues. CDR3 coding DNA: TGTGCCAGCAGCGTAGCTTCCCAGCGGGGAAACACCGGGGAGCTGTTTTTT. Amino acid sequence: CASSVASQRGNTGELFF.

The chain uses TRBV18 and TRBJ2-7; 7 positions match TRBD2. Losses at the gene ends were 4 bases for V and 0 bases for J; bases not matched to a gene: 6. This CDR3 contains 15 residues. Germline assignment: CDR1 KGHSH and CDR2 LQKENI. This CDR3 is CASSRTSAASYEQYF. The CDR3 DNA sequence: TGTGCCAGCTCACGCACTAGCGCAGCCTCCTACGAGCAGTACTTC.

V is TRBV24-1 and J is TRBJ2-7, with 8 bases matching TRBD1. Germline V gene sequence: CDR1 KGHDR, CDR2 SFDVKD. This CDR3 spans 15 amino acids. The junction had 10 bases not matched to a gene; V was cut back by 4 bases and J by 6 bases. CDR3 protein: CATSEGQGSLREQYF. Here the CDR3 DNA reads TGTGCCACCAGTGAAGGACAGGGATCCCTACGCGAGCAGTACTTC.

This rearrangement joins TRBV24-1 to TRBJ1-1, with 7 bases matching TRBD1. Germline values: CDR1 KGHDR, CDR2 SFDVKD. Trimming cost V 2 bases and J 1 base; bases outside gene matches: 3. This CDR3 contains 15 residues. The DNA of the CDR3 is TGTGCCACCAGTGATTCCCGGACAGGGAACACTGAAGCTTTCTTT. Encoded protein: CATSDSRTGNTEAFF.

The gene calls are TRBV27 and TRBJ1-2; TRBD1 matches at 7 bases. The CDR3 runs to 15 residues. Trimming cost V 6 bases and J 6 bases; bases outside gene matches: 13. From germline, CDR1 is MNHEY and CDR2 SMNVEV (reference sequence). The CDR3, as DNA: TGTGCCAGCAGCCCGTCTTACAGGGACAGCCATGGCTACACCTTC. Translated: CASSPSYRDSHGYTF.

This clone was observed a handful of times. J is TRBJ1-2 and V is TRBV5-1; tentatively, D is TRBD1 (6 bases). The V end was cut by 3 bases, the J end by 5 bases, with 17 bases between. Germline V gives CDR1 SGHRS, CDR2 YFSETQ. The CDR3 is 15 amino acids. CDR3 residues: CASSSDRDNLYGYTF. The DNA for the CDR3 is TGCGCCAGCAGCTCAGACCGGGACAATTTATATGGCTACACCTTC. Combining the CDR3 with reference TRBV5-1 and TRBJ1-2 gives the whole variable domain KAGVTQTPRYLIKTRGQQVTLSCSPISGHRSVSWYQQTPGQGLQFLFEYFSETQRNKGNFPGRFSGRQFSNSRSEMNVSTLELGDSALYLCASSSDRDNLYGYTFGSGTRLTVV.

The chain joins TRBV15 to TRBJ1-2; D gene uncertain. Germline lookup yields CDR1 LNHNV and CDR2 YYDKDF (reference sequence). Trimming left V 7 bases short and J 5 bases short, with 17 bases between. The CDR3 spans 14 residues. The CDR3 sequence: CATTSRGGGYGYTF. DNA of the CDR3: TGTGCCACCACTTCCCGGGGAGGTGGATATGGCTACACCTTC.

The gene calls are TRBV5-4 and TRBJ2-1; 14 nucleotides align to TRBD2. The V and J ends lost 2 bases and 5 bases, in that order; junction bases with no gene match: 9. Germline CDR1 is SGHNT and CDR2 is YYREEE (reference sequence). The CDR3 is made up of 18 amino acids. CDR3 region: CASSFELRTSGGNNEQFF. In nucleotides, the CDR3 is TGTGCCAGCAGCTTCGAATTACGGACTAGCGGGGGGAACAATGAGCAGTTCTTC. Filled out from reference TRBV5-4 and TRBJ2-1, the complete variable domain reads ETGVTQSPTHLIKTRGQQVTLRCSSQSGHNTVSWYQQALGQGPQFIFQYYREEENGRGNFPPRFSGLQFPNYSSELNVNALELDDSALYLCASSFELRTSGGNNEQFFGPGTRLTVL.

The table lists this clone with a count of one. This sequence joins TRBV10-3 and TRBJ1-2, with 10 bases lining up with TRBD1. Germline V gene sequence: CDR1 ENHRY, CDR2 SYGVKD. CDR3 length equals 15 residues. The trim removed 3 bases at V and 2 bases at J, leaving 3 bases unmatched. The DNA for the CDR3 is TGTGCCATCAGTGATTGGACAGGGGGAAACTATGGCTACACCTTC. It yields the protein CAISDWTGGNYGYTF.